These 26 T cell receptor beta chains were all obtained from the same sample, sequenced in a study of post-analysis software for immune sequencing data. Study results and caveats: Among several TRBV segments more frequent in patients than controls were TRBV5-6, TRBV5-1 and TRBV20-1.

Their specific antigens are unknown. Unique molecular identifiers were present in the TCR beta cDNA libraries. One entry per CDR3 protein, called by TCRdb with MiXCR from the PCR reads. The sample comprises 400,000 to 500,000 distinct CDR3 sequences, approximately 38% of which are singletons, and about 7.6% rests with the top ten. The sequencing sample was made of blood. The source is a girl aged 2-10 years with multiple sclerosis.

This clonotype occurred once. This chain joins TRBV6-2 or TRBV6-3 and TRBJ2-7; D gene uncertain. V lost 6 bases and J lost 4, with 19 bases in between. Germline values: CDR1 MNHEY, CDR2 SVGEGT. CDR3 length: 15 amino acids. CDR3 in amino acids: CASSPRAFQRYEQYF. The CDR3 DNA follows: TGTGCCAGCAGCCCACGGGCATTCCAGAGGTACGAGCAGTACTTC.

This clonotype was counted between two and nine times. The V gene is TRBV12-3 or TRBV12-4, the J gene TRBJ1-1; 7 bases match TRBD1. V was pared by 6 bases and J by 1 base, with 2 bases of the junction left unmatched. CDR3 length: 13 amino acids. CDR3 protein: CASRWTGNTEAFF. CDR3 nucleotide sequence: TGTGCCAGCAGATGGACAGGGAACACTGAAGCTTTCTTT.

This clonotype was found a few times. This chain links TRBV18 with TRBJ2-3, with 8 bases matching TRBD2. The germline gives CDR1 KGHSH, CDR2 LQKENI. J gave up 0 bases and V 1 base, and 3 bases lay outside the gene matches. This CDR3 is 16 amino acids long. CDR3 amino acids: CASSPRLATSTDTQYF. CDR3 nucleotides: TGTGCCAGCTCACCACGACTAGCGACTAGCACAGATACGCAGTATTTT.

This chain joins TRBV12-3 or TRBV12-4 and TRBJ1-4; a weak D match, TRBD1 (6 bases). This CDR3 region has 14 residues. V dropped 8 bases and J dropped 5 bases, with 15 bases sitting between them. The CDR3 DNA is TGTGCCAGCTGTGACAGGAAGGGAAATGAAAAACTGTTTTTT. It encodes CASCDRKGNEKLFF.

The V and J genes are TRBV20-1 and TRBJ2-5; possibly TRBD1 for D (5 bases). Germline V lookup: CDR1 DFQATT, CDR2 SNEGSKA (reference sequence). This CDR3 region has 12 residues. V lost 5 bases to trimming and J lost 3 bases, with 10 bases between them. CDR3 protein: CSAQAGKETQYF. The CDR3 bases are TGCAGTGCTCAGGCAGGGAAAGAGACCCAGTACTTC.

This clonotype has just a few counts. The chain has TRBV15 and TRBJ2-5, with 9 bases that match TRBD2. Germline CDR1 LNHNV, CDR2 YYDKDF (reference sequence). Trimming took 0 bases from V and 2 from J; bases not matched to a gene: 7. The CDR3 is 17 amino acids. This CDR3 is CATSRDLLAGTQETQYF. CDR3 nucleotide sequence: TGTGCCACCAGCAGAGATCTGCTAGCGGGAACACAAGAGACCCAGTACTTC.

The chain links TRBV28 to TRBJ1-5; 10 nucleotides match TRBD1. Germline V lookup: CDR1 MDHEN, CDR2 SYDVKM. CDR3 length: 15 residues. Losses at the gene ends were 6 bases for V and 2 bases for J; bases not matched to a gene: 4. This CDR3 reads CASSPGQGGNQPQHF. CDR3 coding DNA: TGTGCCAGCAGCCCCGGACAGGGGGGCAATCAGCCCCAGCATTTT.

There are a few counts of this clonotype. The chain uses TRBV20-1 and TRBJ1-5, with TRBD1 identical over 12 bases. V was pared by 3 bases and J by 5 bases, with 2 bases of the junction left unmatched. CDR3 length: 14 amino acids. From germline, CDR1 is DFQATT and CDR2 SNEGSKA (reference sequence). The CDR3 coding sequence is TGCAGTGCTAGGGGGACAGGGGGCTATCAGCCCCAGCATTTT. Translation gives CSARGTGGYQPQHF.

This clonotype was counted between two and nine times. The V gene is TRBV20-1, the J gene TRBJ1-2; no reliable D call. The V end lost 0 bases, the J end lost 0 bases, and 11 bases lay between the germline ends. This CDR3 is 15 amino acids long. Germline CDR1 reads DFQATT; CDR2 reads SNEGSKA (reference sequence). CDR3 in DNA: TGCAGTGCTAGAGATGTATGGGCCGCTAACTATGGCTACACCTTC. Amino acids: CSARDVWAANYGYTF.

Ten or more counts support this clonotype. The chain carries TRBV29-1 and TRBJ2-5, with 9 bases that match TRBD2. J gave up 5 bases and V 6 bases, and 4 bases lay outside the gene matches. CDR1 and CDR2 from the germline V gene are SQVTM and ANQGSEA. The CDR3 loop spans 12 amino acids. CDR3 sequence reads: CSVLAGRETQYF. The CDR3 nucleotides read TGCAGCGTCCTAGCGGGGAGGGAGACCCAGTACTTC. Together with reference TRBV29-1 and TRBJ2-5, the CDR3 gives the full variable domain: SAVISQKPSRDICQRGTSLTIQCQVDSQVTMMFWYRQQPGQSLTLIATANQGSEATYESGFVIDKFPISRPNLTFSTLTVSNMSPEDSSIYLCSVLAGRETQYFGPGTRLLVL.

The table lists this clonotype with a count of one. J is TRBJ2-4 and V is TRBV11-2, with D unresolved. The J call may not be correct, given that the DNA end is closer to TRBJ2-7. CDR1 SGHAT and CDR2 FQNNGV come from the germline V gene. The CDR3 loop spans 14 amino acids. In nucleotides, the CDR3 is TGTGCCAGCAGCTTAAATCGAGGAGCCTACGAGCAGTACTTC. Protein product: CASSLNRGAYEQYF.

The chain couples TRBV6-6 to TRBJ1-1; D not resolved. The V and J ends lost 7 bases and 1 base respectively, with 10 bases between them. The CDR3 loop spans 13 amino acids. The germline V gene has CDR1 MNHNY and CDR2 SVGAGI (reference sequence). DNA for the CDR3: TGTGCCAGCACCGTGGCACCGAACACTGAAGCTTTCTTT. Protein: CASTVAPNTEAFF.

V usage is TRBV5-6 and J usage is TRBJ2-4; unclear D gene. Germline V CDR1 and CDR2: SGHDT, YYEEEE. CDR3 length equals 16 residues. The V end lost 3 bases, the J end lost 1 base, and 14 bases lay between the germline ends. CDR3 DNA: TGTGCCAGCAGCTCTGGCCGGCGGCAGGCCAAAAACATTCAGTACTTC. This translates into CASSSGRRQAKNIQYF.

The CDR3 DNA sequence: TGCGCCAGCAGCCAAGTTGTGACTGGTGAGCAGTTCTTC. This codes for CASSQVVTGEQFF. The chain recombines TRBV4-3 with TRBJ2-1; D not resolved. This CDR3 is built from 13 residues. The V gene's germline CDR1 is LGHNA and CDR2 YSLEER. V was trimmed by 1 base and J by 9 bases, leaving 10 bases between them.

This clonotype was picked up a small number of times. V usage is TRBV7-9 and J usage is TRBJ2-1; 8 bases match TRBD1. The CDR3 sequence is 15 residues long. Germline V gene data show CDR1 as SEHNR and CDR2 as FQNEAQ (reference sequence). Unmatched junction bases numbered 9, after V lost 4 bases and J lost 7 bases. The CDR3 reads CASSSIRDRRNEQFF. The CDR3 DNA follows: TGTGCCAGCAGCTCCATCCGGGACAGGAGGAATGAGCAGTTCTTC.

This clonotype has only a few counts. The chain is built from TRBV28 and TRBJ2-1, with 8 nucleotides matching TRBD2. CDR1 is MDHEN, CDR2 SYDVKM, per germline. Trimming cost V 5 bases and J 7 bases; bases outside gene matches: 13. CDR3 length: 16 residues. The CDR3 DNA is TGTGCCAGCAGTCGTTTCGGGGGGGCCTCGGGGAATGAGCAGTTCTTC. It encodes CASSRFGGASGNEQFF.

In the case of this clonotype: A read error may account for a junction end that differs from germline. For the CDR3, the DNA is TGTACCAGCAGCGTAGGAGTGGGGGGCACAGATACGCAGTATTTT. Its protein product is CTSSVGVGGTDTQYF. The chain has TRBV9 and TRBJ2-3; D is possibly TRBD1 or TRBD2 (5 bases each). Germline CDR1 and CDR2: SGDLS and YYNGEE. The CDR3 has 15 residues.

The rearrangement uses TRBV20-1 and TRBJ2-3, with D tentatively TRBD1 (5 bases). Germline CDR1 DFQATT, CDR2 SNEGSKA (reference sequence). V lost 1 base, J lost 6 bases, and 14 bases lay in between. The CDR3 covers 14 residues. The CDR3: CSARVGPGLDTQYF. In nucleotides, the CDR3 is TGCAGTGCTAGAGTTGGCCCAGGGCTGGATACGCAGTATTTT.

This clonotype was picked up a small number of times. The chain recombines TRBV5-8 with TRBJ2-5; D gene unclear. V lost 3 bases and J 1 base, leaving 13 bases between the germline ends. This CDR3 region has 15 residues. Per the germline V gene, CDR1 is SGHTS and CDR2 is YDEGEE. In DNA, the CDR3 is TGTGCCAGCAGCTCAGGAGTCGATATCCAAGAGACCCAGTACTTC. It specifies CASSSGVDIQETQYF. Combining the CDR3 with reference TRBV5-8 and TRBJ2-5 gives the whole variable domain EAGVTQSPTHLIKTRGQQATLRCSPISGHTSVYWYQQALGLGLQFLLWYDEGEERNRGNFPPRFSGRQFPNYSSELNVNALELEDSALYLCASSSGVDIQETQYFGPGTRLLVL.

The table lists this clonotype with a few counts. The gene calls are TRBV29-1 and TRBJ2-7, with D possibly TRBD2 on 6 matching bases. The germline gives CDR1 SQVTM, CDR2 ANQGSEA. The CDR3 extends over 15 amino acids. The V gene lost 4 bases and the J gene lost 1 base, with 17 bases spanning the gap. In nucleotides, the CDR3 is TGCAGCGTTGGTGGAGGGGAACGGGCGTCCTACGAGCAGTACTTC. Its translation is CSVGGGERASYEQYF.

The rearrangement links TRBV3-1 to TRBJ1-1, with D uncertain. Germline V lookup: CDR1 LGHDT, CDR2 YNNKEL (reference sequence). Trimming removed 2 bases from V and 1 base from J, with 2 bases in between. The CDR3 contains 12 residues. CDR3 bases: TGTGCCAGCAGCCAAAAGAACACTGAAGCTTTCTTT. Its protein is CASSQKNTEAFF.

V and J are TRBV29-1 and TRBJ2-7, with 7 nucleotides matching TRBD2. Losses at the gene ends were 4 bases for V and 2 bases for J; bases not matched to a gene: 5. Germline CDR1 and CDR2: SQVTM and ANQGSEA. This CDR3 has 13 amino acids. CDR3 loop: CSVGGGSAYEQYF. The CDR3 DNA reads TGCAGCGTTGGGGGCGGGAGTGCCTACGAGCAGTACTTC.

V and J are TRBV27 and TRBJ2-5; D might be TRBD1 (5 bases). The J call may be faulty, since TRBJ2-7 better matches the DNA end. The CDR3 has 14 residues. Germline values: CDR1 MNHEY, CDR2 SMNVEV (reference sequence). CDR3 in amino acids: CASSLSGRAYEQYF. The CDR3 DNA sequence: TGTGCCAGCAGTTTATCGGGCAGGGCCTACGAGCAGTACTTC.

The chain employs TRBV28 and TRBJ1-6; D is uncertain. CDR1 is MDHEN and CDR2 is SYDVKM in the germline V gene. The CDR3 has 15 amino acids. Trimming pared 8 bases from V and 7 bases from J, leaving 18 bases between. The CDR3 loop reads CASATVQLGNSPLHF. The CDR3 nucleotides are TGTGCCAGCGCTACAGTTCAGCTGGGGAATTCACCCCTCCACTTT.

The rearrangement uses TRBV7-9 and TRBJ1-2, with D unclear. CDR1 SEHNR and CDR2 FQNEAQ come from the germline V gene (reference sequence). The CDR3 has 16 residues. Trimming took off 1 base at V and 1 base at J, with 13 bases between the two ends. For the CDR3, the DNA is TGTGCCAGCAGCTTAGAGAGGACGGGGTATAACTATGGCTACACCTTC. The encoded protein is CASSLERTGYNYGYTF.

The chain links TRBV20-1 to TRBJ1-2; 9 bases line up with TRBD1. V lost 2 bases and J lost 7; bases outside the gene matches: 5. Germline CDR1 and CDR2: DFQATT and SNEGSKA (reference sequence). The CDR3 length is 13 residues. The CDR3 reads CSARRNRGPGYTF. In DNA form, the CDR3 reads TGCAGTGCTAGACGGAACAGGGGGCCTGGCTACACCTTC.